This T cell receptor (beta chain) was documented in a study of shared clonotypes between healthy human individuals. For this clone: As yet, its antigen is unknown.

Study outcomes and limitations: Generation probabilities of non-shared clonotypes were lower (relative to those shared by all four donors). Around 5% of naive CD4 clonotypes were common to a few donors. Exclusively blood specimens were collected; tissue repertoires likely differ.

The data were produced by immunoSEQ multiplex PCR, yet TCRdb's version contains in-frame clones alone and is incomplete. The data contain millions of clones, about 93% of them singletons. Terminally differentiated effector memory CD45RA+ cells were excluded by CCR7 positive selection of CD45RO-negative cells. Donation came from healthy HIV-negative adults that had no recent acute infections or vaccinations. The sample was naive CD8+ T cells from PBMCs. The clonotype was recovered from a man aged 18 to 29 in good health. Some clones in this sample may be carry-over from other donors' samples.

The CDR3 sequence: CASSESSGRWYTQYF. The DNA for the CDR3 is TGTGCCAGCAGTGAGTCCAGCGGGAGGTGGTATACGCAGTATTTT. The V gene is TRBV2, the J gene TRBJ2-3; 9 positions match TRBD2. The CDR3 is made up of 15 amino acids. CDR1 is SNHLY, CDR2 FYNNEI, per germline. V was pared by 3 bases and J by 7 bases, with 8 bases of the junction left unmatched.